This TCR beta chain was profiled in a study of response to subunit inactivated influenza vaccine. Study results and limitations: Every seasonal influenza vaccination brings in few new T cells, the authors suggested.

The CDR3 runs 15 residues. Germline assignment: CDR1 SGHTA and CDR2 FQGNSA. The V end was cut by 0 bases, the J end by 2 bases, with 9 bases between. TCRdb re-analysed the RT-PCR reads in MiXCR, keeping a single row per CDR3 protein. The sample has approximately 530,000 distinct CDR3 sequences; under 15% are singletons. This clonotype was observed a few times. Its target is unknown. This TCR came from a man aged 50-59 years who received an inactivated influenza vaccine. The gene calls are TRBV7-2 and TRBJ2-3, with no clear D. The source was PBMCs from blood, collected roughly 6 weeks after vaccination. The CDR3 loop reads CASSLAATITDTQYF. For the CDR3, the DNA is TGTGCCAGCAGCTTAGCGGCAACCATCACAGATACGCAGTATTTT.